Sequencing of this T cell receptor (beta chain) was carried out in a study of CD8 T cells in cerebrospinal fluid in Alzheimer's disease. Study-level information: Clonal expansion of CSF T cells was measured with plate-based and droplet-based single-cell sequencing.

Judged by frequency, this clonotype is medium-sized. Its antigen remains unidentified. CSF cells underwent 10X single-cell V(D)J and 5' gene-expression profiling. TCRdb re-called the 10x single-cell sequencing reads; one entry per CDR3 protein, DNA not given. The sample totals 500 or so distinct CDR3 sequences. Study results and caveats: Expanded clones of at least 3% were commoner in Alzheimer's patients than healthy subjects. Compared with controls, mild cognitive impairment or Alzheimer's disease patients showed higher maximum CSF clone percentages.

The sample taken for sequencing was cerebrospinal fluid. The sequence came from a human donor with Parkinson's disease.

The CDR3 here is CASSPAEGLNYEQYF. The genes are TRBV5-1 and TRBJ2-7. The CDR3 sequence is 15 residues long. CDR1 is SGHRS and CDR2 is YFSETQ in the germline V gene. The full variable domain, in which reference TRBV5-1 and TRBJ2-7 provide the parts outside the CDR3, is KAGVTQTPRYLIKTRGQQVTLSCSPISGHRSVSWYQQTPGQGLQFLFEYFSETQRNKGNFPGRFSGRQFSNSRSEMNVSTLELGDSALYLCASSPAEGLNYEQYFGPGTRLTVT.